Described below is a single T cell receptor (beta chain) sequence and its context. Its cognate antigen is unknown. This specimen includes other DNA sequences encoding the same CDR3. Sequencing was performed with immunoSEQ multiplex PCR; in TCRdb, only in-frame clones are kept and a portion is missing. The sample carries 90,000 or so clones, approximately 84% recorded once. Healthy donors had no documented immune events, such as infections, while sampled. This specimen comes from a study of identifying expanded T cells in peripheral blood. The study, taken as a whole, reports: Over around two and four weeks, about 15 and 19 clones changed, versus approximately 1.2 between replicates. Across healthy donors, higher total template counts meant significantly greater two-week count variance.

Deletions cut 5 bases from V and 5 bases from J, with 15 bases between. Germline values: CDR1 SGHTA, CDR2 FQGNSA. This CDR3 region has 14 residues. The TCR comes from a person aged 18 to 70 in good health. The sample consisted of blood. This rearrangement joins TRBV7-2 to TRBJ2-5, with D possibly matching TRBD2 (7 bases). The CDR3 reads CASSLGGAGETQYF. The CDR3 region has the DNA TGTGCCAGCAGCCTGGGGGGGGCCGGTGAGACCCAGTACTTC.